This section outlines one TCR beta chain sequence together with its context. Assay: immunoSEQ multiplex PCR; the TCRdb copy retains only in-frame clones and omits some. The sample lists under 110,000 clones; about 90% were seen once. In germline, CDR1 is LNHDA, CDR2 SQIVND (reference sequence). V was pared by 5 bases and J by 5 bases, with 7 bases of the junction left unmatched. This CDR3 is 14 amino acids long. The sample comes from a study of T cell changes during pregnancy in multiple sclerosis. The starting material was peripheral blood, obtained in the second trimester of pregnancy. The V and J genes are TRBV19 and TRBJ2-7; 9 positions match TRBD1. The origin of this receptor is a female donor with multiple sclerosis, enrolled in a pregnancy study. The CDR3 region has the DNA TGTGCCAGTAGTGTGGGACAGGGATTCCACGAGCAGTACTTC. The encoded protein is CASSVGQGFHEQYF.